This T cell receptor beta chain was captured by sequencing in a study of cytomegalovirus exposure and HLA in healthy donors. The CDR3 runs to 17 residues. Trimming cost V 5 bases and J 0 bases, with 17 bases left between them. Germline V gene sequence: CDR1 WSHSY, CDR2 SAAADI. This clone appeared a few times. PCR involved 60 Vbeta and 13 Jbeta primers. Produced via immunoSEQ multiplex PCR; TCRdb's table is partial and in-frame only. This table holds fewer than 250,000 clones, 77% found once. Sequencing used PBMCs. The V gene is TRBV10-2, the J gene TRBJ1-5; possible D gene TRBD1, 6 bases. The source of this sequence is a woman aged 25 to 39 in good health and CMV-seropositive. This CDR3 is CASSRGIGRNSNQPQHF. DNA for the CDR3: TGCGCCAGCAGTAGGGGGATTGGGCGGAATAGCAATCAGCCCCAGCATTTT.